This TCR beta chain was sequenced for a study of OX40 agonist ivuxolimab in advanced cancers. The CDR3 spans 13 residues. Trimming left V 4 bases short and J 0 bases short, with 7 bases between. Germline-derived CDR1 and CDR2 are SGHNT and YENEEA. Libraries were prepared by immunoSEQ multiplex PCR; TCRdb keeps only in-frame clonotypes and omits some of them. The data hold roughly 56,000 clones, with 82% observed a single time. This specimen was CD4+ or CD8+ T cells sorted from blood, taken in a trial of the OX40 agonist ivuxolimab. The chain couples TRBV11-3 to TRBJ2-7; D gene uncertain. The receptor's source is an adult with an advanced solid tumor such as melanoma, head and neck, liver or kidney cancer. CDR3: CASSSGSSYEQYF. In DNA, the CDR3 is TGTGCCAGCAGCTCTGGCAGCTCCTACGAGCAGTACTTC.